The T cell receptor (beta chain) described here comes from a study of CD8+ T cells in alopecia areata. Extracted RNA was reverse transcribed into cDNA, the sequencing template. Here immunoSEQ multiplex PCR was the method, and the copy in TCRdb shows in-frame clones only, minus some. This sample has around 180,000 clones, with roughly 60% found just once. Trimming removed 2 bases from V and 4 bases from J; junction bases left unmatched: 5. This CDR3 is 15 amino acids long. Germline V lookup: CDR1 SGHVS, CDR2 FQNEAQ. Treatment noted: oral pan-JAK inhibitor, 5-10 mg twice daily. The origin of this receptor is a human donor with alopecia areata. The genes are TRBV7-8 and TRBJ1-2; TRBD1 agrees at 9 bases. The sequencing here drew on CD4+ T cells sorted from blood, taken between weeks 47 and 50, from a patient treated with tofacitinib. Here the CDR3 reads CASSLKDRGPYGYTF. The CDR3, as DNA: TGTGCCAGCAGCTTAAAGGACAGGGGCCCCTATGGCTACACCTTC.